The entry below describes one T cell receptor (beta chain). Profiling relied on immunoSEQ multiplex PCR, and the TCRdb table lists in-frame clones only, not all of them. Of 200,000 to 250,000 clones listed, about 84% are singletons. These data originate in a study of blood T cell repertoires in COVID-19. The CDR3 is 12 amino acids. Germline CDR1 SNHLY, CDR2 FYNNEI. Trimming took 7 bases from V and 8 from J, leaving 15 bases between them. Sequencing was performed on peripheral blood. J is TRBJ2-7 and V is TRBV2; tentative D call: TRBD2 (5 bases). This receptor was identified in a woman of 80 years or more with COVID-19, enrolled during active disease. CDR3 DNA sequence: TGTGCCAGCACCAAGGACGGAGGTCAGCAGTACTTC. Protein sequence: CASTKDGGQQYF.